This T cell receptor (beta chain) derives from a study of prognosis after radiotherapy for stage I lung cancer. Study-wide background: The tumor diagnosis was squamous cell carcinoma for several patients and adenocarcinoma for approximately 11.

Two sampling time points were used, and 6 to 7.5 milliliters of peripheral blood were drawn at each. Amplification of TCR beta CDR3 from genomic DNA used two-round multiplex PCR. For every TRBV and TRBJ gene, a specific primer was used in first-round PCR. TCRdb passed the multiplex PCR reads through MiXCR, listing each CDR3 protein once. This repertoire shows roughly 15,000 distinct CDR3 sequences, around 40% found once; its top ten account for around two fifths. Trimming left V 2 bases short and J 0 bases short, with 8 bases between. CDR1 SGHVS and CDR2 FQNEAQ come from the germline V gene. The CDR3 runs 15 residues.

The receptor comes from a donor older than 45 with non-small cell lung cancer. The sample in question was PBMCs, obtained before or after stereotactic body radiation therapy (not recorded which). The chain employs TRBV7-8 and TRBJ2-1, with D unclear. DNA for the CDR3: TGTGCCAGCAGCTTATTGTCTCTCTCCTACAATGAGCAGTTCTTC. Its translation: CASSLLSLSYNEQFF.